This is a list of T cell receptor beta chains from one sample in a study of control samples from healthy donors and cancer patients. Data came from immunoSEQ multiplex PCR; TCRdb stores just in-frame clones and leaves some out. The repertoire holds 100,000 to 150,000 clones, about 86% seen once, with around 10% in the top ten. The sequencing sample was made of blood. These receptors came from a young man in good health. The CDR3 runs from the conserved cysteine through the conserved F or W. Each record gives: J gene, D gene, clone size, CDR3 length, V gene, CDR3 DNA, CDR3 protein. A D gene is named only where the DNA matches it firmly. Part of the rows lack a size; the others show once, few, many or a class for expanded clones.

>TRBJ1-1|.|.|13|TRBV3-1/TRBV3-2
TGTGCCAGCAGCCAAGAGGGGGACGGGAGGGCTTTCTTT
CASSQEGDGRAFF
>TRBJ1-6|.|.|15|TRBV5-1
TGCGCCAGCAGCTTGGCCGCACAGGGAAATTCACCCCTCCACTTT
CASSLAAQGNSPLHF
>TRBJ2-1|TRBD1|.|15|TRBV10-3
TGTGCCACCCAACAGGGACAGGGGGCTAGAGATGAGCAGTTCTTC
CATQQGQGARDEQFF
>TRBJ2-2|.|.|18|TRBV5-4
TGTGCCAGCAGCCCCGAGTGGGGGGTTTCGAATGGGGCCGGGGAGCTGTTTTTT
CASSPEWGVSNGAGELFF
>TRBJ1-6|TRBD1|.|16|TRBV5-4
TGTGCCAGCAGCTTGAATGGACAGGTGAACTTGTCACCCCTCCACTTT
CASSLNGQVNLSPLHF
>TRBJ1-1|.|.|12|TRBV3-1/TRBV3-2
TGTGCCAGCAGCCAAGACCGCGGCTGGGCTTTCTTT
CASSQDRGWAFF
>TRBJ2-7|.|.|11|TRBV2
TGTGCCAGCATTTCAGGCCGGGTCGGGTACTTC
CASISGRVGYF
>TRBJ1-1|.|.|14|TRBV7-6
TGTGCCAGCAGCTCAACGACAGCGAACACTGAAGCTTTCTTT
CASSSTTANTEAFF
>TRBJ1-4|TRBD1|once|16|TRBV11-2
TGTGCCAGCAGCTTAGTTGGGGCAGGGGGATATGAAAAACTGTTTTTT
CASSLVGAGGYEKLFF
>TRBJ2-5|.|.|15|TRBV3-1/TRBV3-2
TGTGCCAGCAGCCAAGAACGAGGACTCCGGGAGACCCAGTACTTC
CASSQERGLRETQYF
>TRBJ1-2|.|.|11|TRBV9
TGTGCCAGCAGCGTACCAGGTGGCTACACCTTC
CASSVPGGYTF
>TRBJ2-1|.|.|14|TRBV7-8
TGTGCCAGCAGCCCCCGATCCCCAAGGGATGAGCAGTTCTTC
CASSPRSPRDEQFF
>TRBJ1-2|.|.|13|TRBV6-1
TGTGCCAGCAGTGAAGACAGAGAGTATGGCTACACCTTC
CASSEDREYGYTF
>TRBJ2-5|.|.|14|TRBV9
TGTGCCAGCAGCGTAGATTCGGCAGAAGAGACCCAGTACTTC
CASSVDSAEETQYF
>TRBJ2-7|.|.|13|TRBV12-3/TRBV12-4
TGTGCCAGCAGTTTACGGTCGAGTTACGAGCAGTACTTC
CASSLRSSYEQYF
>TRBJ1-1|.|.|13|TRBV11-2
TGTGCCAGCAGCTTAGACAGGACCACTGAAGCTTTCTTT
CASSLDRTTEAFF
>TRBJ2-2|.|.|16|TRBV5-1
TGCGCCAGCAGCTTGTCGGAGGGACCGAACACCGGGGAGCTGTTTTTT
CASSLSEGPNTGELFF
>TRBJ2-2|TRBD1|once|16|TRBV7-7
TGTGCCAGCAGCACCAGGACAGGGGGAAGGACCGGGGAGCTGTTTTTT
CASSTRTGGRTGELFF
>TRBJ1-5|.|.|14|TRBV28
TGTGCCAGCATAGGTCTCAGGGGAGATCAGCCCCAGCATTTT
CASIGLRGDQPQHF
>TRBJ2-2|.|.|15|TRBV6-6
TGTGCCAGCAGTTACTTGGAGGGGGGCACCGGGGAGCTGTTTTTT
CASSYLEGGTGELFF
>TRBJ1-1|TRBD1|.|19|TRBV7-3
TGTGCCAGCAGCGAAAGACCTTCCCCACGGACAGGGGAGAACACTGAAGCTTTCTTT
CASSERPSPRTGENTEAFF
>TRBJ1-5|.|.|14|TRBV19
TGTGCCAGTACAATAGGGGGGGCGAGACAGCCCCAGCATTTT
CASTIGGARQPQHF
>TRBJ2-7|.|.|14|TRBV6-5
TGTGCCAGCAGTTACTCGCGCGAGGGTTACGAGCAGTACTTC
CASSYSREGYEQYF
>TRBJ1-1|TRBD1|.|16|TRBV5-1
TGCGCCAGCAGCTTGGGACAGGGAGGGGTGAGGACTGAAGCTTTCTTT
CASSLGQGGVRTEAFF
>TRBJ1-1|.|.|14|TRBV27
TGTGCCAGCAATCGGGCAGGGAGATCCACTGAAGCTTTCTTT
CASNRAGRSTEAFF
>TRBJ1-1|.|.|14|TRBV7-2
TGTGCCAGCAGCTTACTGGGTATGAACACTGAAGCTTTCTTT
CASSLLGMNTEAFF
>TRBJ2-5|TRBD2|.|15|TRBV10-3
TGTGCCATCAGTGGTCGAGCGGGGGCACAAGAGACCCAGTACTTC
CAISGRAGAQETQYF
>TRBJ1-6|.|.|14|TRBV5-4
TGTGCCAGCAGCTTGAGAGGTTCCAATTCACCCCTCCACTTT
CASSLRGSNSPLHF
>TRBJ1-1|TRBD1|once|15|TRBV5-5
TGTGCCAGCAGCTTGGAACAGGGGGTATGGACTGAAGCTTTCTTT
CASSLEQGVWTEAFF